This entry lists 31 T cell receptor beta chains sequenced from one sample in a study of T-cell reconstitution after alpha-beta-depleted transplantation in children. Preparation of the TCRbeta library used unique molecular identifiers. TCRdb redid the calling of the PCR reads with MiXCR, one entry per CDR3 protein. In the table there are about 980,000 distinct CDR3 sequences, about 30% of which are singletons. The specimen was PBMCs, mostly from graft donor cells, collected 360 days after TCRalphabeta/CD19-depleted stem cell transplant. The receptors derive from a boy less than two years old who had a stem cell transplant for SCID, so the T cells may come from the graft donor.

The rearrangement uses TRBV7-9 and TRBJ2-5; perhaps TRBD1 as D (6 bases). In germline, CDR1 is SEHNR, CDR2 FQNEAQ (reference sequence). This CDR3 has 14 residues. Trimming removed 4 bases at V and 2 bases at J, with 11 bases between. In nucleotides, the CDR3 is TGTGCCAGCAGCTCGGGACATTTTCAAGAGACCCAGTACTTC. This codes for CASSSGHFQETQYF.

CDR3 protein: CATSRRGGHTDTQYF. The CDR3 region has the DNA TGTGCCACCAGCAGGAGGGGTGGGCACACAGATACGCAGTATTTT. This chain connects TRBV15 to TRBJ2-3, with D perhaps assigned TRBD1 or TRBD2 (5 bases each). Trimming took off 3 bases at V and 2 bases at J, with 12 bases between the two ends. Germline-derived CDR1 and CDR2 are LNHNV and YYDKDF (reference sequence). This CDR3 is 15 amino acids long.

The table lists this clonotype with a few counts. This CDR3 reads CASSFSGQHGYRQGYTF. DNA of the CDR3: TGTGCCAGCAGCTTCTCGGGGCAGCATGGGTATCGGCAAGGCTACACCTTC. J is TRBJ1-2 and V is TRBV7-2; D is possibly TRBD1 (5 bases). Germline CDR1 is SGHTA and CDR2 is FQGNSA. The CDR3 consists of 17 residues. With 3 bases removed from V and 8 bases from J, the gap between germline ends came to 25 bases.

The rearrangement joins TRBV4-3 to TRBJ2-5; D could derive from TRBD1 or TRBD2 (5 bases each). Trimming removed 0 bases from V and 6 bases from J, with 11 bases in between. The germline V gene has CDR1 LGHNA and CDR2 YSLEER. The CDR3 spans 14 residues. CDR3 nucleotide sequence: TGCGCCAGCAGCCAAGAGCAGGGAGTGAAGACCCAGTACTTC. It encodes CASSQEQGVKTQYF.

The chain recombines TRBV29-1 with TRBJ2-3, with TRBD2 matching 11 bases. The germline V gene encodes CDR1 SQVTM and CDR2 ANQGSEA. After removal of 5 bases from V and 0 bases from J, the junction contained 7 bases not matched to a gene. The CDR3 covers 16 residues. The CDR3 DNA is TGCAGCGTTCCAACCGGGACTAGCGGTAGCACAGATACGCAGTATTTT. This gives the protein CSVPTGTSGSTDTQYF.

CDR3 nucleotides: TGTGCCAGCAGCGTAGTTGGGACAGGGCACAATGAGCAGTTCTTC. Its protein is CASSVVGTGHNEQFF. The chain recombines TRBV9 with TRBJ2-1; the match to TRBD1 covers 9 bases. CDR1 SGDLS and CDR2 YYNGEE come from the germline V gene. This CDR3 is built from 15 residues. J was trimmed by 5 bases and V by 0 bases; bases with no gene match: 3.

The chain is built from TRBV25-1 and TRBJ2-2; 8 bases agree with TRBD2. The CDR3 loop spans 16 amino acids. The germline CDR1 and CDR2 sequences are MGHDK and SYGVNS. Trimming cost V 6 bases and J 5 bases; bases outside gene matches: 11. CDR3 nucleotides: TGTGCCAGCAGGCCTTCTAGCGGGCCGGGAACCGGGGAGCTGTTTTTT. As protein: CASRPSSGPGTGELFF.

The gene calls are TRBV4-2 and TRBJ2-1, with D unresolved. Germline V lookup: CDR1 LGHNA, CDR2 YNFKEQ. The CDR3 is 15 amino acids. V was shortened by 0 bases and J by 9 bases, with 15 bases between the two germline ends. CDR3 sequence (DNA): TGTGCCAGCAGCCAAGACTGGTCCCCGTACGGTGAGCAGTTCTTC. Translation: CASSQDWSPYGEQFF.

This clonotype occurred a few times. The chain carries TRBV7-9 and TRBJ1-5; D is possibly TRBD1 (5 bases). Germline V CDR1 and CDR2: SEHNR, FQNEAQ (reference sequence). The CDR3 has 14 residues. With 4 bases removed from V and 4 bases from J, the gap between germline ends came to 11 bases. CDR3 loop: CASSSTAGNQPQHF. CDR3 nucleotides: TGTGCCAGCAGCTCGACAGCAGGGAATCAGCCCCAGCATTTT.

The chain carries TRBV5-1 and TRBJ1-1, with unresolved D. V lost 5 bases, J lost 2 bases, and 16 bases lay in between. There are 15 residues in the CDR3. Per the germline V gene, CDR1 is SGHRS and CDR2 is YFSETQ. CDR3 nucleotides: TGCGCCAGCAGGGGCAGAGGTGGGTCCAACACTGAAGCTTTCTTT. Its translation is CASRGRGGSNTEAFF. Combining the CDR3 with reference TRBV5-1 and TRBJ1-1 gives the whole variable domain KAGVTQTPRYLIKTRGQQVTLSCSPISGHRSVSWYQQTPGQGLQFLFEYFSETQRNKGNFPGRFSGRQFSNSRSEMNVSTLELGDSALYLCASRGRGGSNTEAFFGQGTRLTVV.

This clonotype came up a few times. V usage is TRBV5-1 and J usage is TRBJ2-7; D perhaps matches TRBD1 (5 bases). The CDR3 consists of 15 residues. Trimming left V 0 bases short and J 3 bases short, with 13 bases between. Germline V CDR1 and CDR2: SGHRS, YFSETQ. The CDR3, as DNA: TGCGCCAGCAGCTTGGCTACAGGATCAATCTACGAGCAGTACTTC. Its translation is CASSLATGSIYEQYF.

CDR3 amino acids: CASSLDAGGLAGELFF. The CDR3 DNA sequence: TGCGCCAGCAGCTTGGACGCAGGGGGCCTGGCCGGGGAGCTGTTTTTT. This chain links TRBV5-1 with TRBJ2-2; 8 positions match TRBD1. This CDR3 has 16 residues. In germline, CDR1 is SGHRS, CDR2 YFSETQ. J lost 6 bases, V lost 0 bases, and 7 bases had no gene match. The whole variable domain, filled in from reference TRBV5-1 and TRBJ2-2, reads KAGVTQTPRYLIKTRGQQVTLSCSPISGHRSVSWYQQTPGQGLQFLFEYFSETQRNKGNFPGRFSGRQFSNSRSEMNVSTLELGDSALYLCASSLDAGGLAGELFFGEGSRLTVL.

The CDR3 DNA sequence: TGTGCCACGGCCCCCCTCTCTGGGGCCAACGTCCTGACTTTC. Amino acids: CATAPLSGANVLTF. This chain links TRBV27 with TRBJ2-6, with unresolved D. The CDR3 contains 14 residues. The germline gives CDR1 MNHEY, CDR2 SMNVEV (reference sequence). V gave up 10 bases and J gave up 0 bases, with 10 bases separating them.

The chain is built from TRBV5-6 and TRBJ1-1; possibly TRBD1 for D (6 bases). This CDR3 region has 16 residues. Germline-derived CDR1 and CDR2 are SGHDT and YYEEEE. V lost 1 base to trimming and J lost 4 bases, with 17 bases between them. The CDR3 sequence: CASSLPGQTLGTEAFF. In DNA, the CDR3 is TGTGCCAGCAGCTTGCCGGGACAAACGTTGGGCACTGAAGCTTTCTTT.

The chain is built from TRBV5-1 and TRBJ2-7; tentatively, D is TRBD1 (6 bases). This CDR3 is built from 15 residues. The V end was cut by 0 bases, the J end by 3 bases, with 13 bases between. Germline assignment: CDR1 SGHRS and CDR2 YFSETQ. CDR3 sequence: CASSLAGAGDYEQYF. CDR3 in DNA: TGCGCCAGCAGCTTGGCCGGGGCAGGGGACTACGAGCAGTACTTC. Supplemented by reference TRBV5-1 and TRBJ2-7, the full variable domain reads KAGVTQTPRYLIKTRGQQVTLSCSPISGHRSVSWYQQTPGQGLQFLFEYFSETQRNKGNFPGRFSGRQFSNSRSEMNVSTLELGDSALYLCASSLAGAGDYEQYFGPGTRLTVT.

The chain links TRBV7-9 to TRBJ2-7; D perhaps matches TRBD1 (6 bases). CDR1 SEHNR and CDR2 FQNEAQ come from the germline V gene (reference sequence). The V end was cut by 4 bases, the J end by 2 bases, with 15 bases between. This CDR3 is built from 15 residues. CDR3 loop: CASSSGNRTAYEQYF. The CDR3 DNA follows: TGTGCCAGCAGCTCAGGAAATAGGACAGCCTACGAGCAGTACTTC.

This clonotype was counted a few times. CDR3 DNA: TGTGCCAGCAGCAAAGTGGGATTGGTTTTTCAATACGAGCAGTACTTC. Translation: CASSKVGLVFQYEQYF. The chain employs TRBV21-1 and TRBJ2-7. TRBV21-1 is noted as a pseudogene. The CDR3 has 16 amino acids.

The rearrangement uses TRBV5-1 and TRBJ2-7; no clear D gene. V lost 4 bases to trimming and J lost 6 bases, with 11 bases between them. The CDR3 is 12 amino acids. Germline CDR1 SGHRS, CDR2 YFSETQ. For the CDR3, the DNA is TGCGCCAGCAGCCGGTTGTGGGGCGAGCAGTACTTC. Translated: CASSRLWGEQYF. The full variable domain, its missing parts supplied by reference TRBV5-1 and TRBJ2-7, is KAGVTQTPRYLIKTRGQQVTLSCSPISGHRSVSWYQQTPGQGLQFLFEYFSETQRNKGNFPGRFSGRQFSNSRSEMNVSTLELGDSALYLCASSRLWGEQYFGPGTRLTVT.

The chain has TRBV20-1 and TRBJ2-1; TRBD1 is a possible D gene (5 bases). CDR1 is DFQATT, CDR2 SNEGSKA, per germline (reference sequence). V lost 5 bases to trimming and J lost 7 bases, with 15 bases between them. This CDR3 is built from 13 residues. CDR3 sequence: CSADPTQGNEQFF. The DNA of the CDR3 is TGCAGTGCTGACCCGACCCAGGGTAATGAGCAGTTCTTC.

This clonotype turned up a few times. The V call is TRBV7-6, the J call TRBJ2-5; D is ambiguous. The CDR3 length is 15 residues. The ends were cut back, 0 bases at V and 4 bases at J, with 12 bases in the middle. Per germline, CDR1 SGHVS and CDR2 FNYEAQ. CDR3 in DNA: TGTGCCAGCAGCTTAGCGGGGTGGCAGATAGAGACCCAGTACTTC. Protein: CASSLAGWQIETQYF.

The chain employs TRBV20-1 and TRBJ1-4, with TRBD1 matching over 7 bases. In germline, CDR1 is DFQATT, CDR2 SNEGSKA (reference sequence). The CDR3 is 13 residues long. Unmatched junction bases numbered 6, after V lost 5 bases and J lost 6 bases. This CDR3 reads CSAATGPYEKLFF. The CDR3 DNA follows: TGCAGTGCTGCGACAGGGCCGTATGAAAAACTGTTTTTT.

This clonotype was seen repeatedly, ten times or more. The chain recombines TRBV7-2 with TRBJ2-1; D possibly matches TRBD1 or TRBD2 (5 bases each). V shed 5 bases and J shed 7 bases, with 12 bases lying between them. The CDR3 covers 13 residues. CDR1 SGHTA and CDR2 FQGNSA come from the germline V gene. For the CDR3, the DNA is TGTGCCAGCAGCCTACTGAGGGGTAATGAGCAGTTCTTC. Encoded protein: CASSLLRGNEQFF.

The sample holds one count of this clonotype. The CDR3 loop reads CSVDYSGGEQYF. As DNA, the CDR3 is TGCAGCGTTGACTATAGCGGGGGCGAGCAGTACTTC. The chain couples TRBV29-1 to TRBJ2-7; 9 positions match TRBD2. Per the germline V gene, CDR1 is SQVTM and CDR2 is ANQGSEA. The length of the CDR3 is 12 residues. Unmatched junction bases numbered 3, after V lost 3 bases and J lost 6 bases.

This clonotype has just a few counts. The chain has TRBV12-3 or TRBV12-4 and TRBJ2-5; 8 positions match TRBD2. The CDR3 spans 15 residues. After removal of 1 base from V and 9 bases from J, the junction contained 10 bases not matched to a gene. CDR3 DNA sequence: TGTGCCAGCAGTTTAGACCCTCGAGCGGGGGTGGCCCAGTACTTC. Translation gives CASSLDPRAGVAQYF.

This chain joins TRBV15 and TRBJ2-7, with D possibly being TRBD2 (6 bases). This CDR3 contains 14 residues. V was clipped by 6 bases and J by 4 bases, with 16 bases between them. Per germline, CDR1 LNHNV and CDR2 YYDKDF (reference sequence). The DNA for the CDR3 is TGTGCCACCAGGCAGTCCGCGGGGTTGTACGAGCAGTACTTC. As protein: CATRQSAGLYEQYF.

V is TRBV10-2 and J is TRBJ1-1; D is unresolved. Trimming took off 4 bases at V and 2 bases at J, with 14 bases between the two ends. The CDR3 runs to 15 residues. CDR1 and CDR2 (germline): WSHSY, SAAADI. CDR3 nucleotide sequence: TGCGCCAGCAGTGGTTTTTTCGGGAGAAACACTGAAGCTTTCTTT. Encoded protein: CASSGFFGRNTEAFF.

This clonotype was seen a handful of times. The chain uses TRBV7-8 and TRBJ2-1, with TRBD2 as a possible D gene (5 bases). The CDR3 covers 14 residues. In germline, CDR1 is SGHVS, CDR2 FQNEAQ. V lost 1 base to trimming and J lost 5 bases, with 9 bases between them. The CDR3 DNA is TGTGCCAGCAGCTTAGAAGCTAGCCACAATGAGCAGTTCTTC. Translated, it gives CASSLEASHNEQFF.

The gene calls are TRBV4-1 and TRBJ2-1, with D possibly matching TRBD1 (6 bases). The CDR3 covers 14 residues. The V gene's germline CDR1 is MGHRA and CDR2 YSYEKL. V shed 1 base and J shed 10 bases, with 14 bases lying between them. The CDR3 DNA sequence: TGCGCCAGCAGCCAAGGGGGCAACAGGGCCGAGCAGTTCTTC. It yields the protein CASSQGGNRAEQFF.

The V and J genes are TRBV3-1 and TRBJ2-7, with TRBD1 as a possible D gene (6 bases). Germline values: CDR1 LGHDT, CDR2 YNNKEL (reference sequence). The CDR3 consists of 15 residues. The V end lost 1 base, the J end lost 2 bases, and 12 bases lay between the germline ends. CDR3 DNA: TGTGCCAGCAGCCAAGGGGTCTCAGGGGCCTACGAGCAGTACTTC. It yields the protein CASSQGVSGAYEQYF.

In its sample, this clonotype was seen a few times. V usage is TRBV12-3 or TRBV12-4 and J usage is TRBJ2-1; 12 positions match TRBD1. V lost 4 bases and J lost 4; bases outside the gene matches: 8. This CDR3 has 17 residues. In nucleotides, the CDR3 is TGTGCCAGCAGTTGGGGACAGGGGGCCCTAACATACAATGAGCAGTTCTTC. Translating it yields CASSWGQGALTYNEQFF.

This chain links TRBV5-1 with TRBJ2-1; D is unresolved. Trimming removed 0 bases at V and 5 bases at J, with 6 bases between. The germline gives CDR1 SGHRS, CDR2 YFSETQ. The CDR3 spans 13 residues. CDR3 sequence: CASSLEADNEQFF. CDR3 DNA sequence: TGCGCCAGCAGCTTGGAGGCAGACAATGAGCAGTTCTTC.